This TCR beta chain stems from a study of blood T cell repertoires in COVID-19. Trimming at V came to 5 bases and at J to 8 bases, leaving 4 bases not matched to a gene. This CDR3 comprises 13 residues. Germline CDR1 MNHEY, CDR2 SMNVEV (reference sequence). In the authors' methods: Reference gene primer amplification gave estimated nucleated cell counts. Profiling relied on immunoSEQ multiplex PCR, and the TCRdb table lists in-frame clones only, not all of them. V, J and clone size are those of that table, while D and trimming were read from the DNA. This sample carries about 94,000 clones, around 82% of them seen once, and the ten largest clones take around 5.8%.

The chain joins TRBV27 to TRBJ1-4; the match to TRBD1 covers 8 bases. Specimen: peripheral blood. The clonotype was recovered from a man in his sixties with acute or convalescent COVID-19. The CDR3 DNA reads TGTGCCAGCAGTCAACAGGGGGAGGAAAAACTGTTTTTT. Translating gives CASSQQGEEKLFF. Filled out from reference TRBV27 and TRBJ1-4, the complete variable domain reads EAQVTQNPRYLITVTGKKLTVTCSQNMNHEYMSWYRQDPGLGLRQIYYSMNVEVTDKGDVPEGYKVSRKEKRNFPLILESPSPNQTSLYFCASSQQGEEKLFFGSGTQLSVL.